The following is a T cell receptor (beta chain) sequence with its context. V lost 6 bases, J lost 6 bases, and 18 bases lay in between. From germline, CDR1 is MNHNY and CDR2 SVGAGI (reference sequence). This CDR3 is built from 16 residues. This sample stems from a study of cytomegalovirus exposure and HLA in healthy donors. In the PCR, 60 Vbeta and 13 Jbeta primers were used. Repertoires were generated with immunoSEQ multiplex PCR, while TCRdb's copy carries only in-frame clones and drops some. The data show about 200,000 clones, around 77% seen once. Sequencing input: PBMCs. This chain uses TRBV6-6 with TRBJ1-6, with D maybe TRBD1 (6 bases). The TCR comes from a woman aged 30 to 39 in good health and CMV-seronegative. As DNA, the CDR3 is TGTGCCAGCAGCCCCGGGACACAACTCACTAATTCACCCCTCCACTTT. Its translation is CASSPGTQLTNSPLHF.